This T cell receptor beta chain was recorded in a study of blood T cell repertoires in COVID-19 (dated by TCRdb to the early 2020s). Study-wide context: Collaborator samples came from the United States, Italy and Spain and covered acute and convalescent phases of COVID-19. The material from the prospective study consisted of cDNA or gDNA derived from T cells, B-cell-depleted T cells, or PBMCs. Subjects who had been exposed to COVID-19, were actively infected with it, or had recovered from it provided the deeply sampled blood TCRbeta repertoires that made up the dataset. The repertoires were made available in a free public database intended to serve as a resource for research on the immune response to SARS-CoV-2. Samples were obtained from the ongoing ImmuneRACE study (first 160 participants) and from some 1,200 subjects provided by 6 global collaborators. Nearly every sample came with metadata listing a de-identified subject ID, COVID-19 status, age in years and sex. Where available, HLA class I and class II types were obtained from metadata supplied by the sample provider rather than from assay-based typing. Findings and caveats that apply to the study as a whole: The amount of clinical and demographic metadata varied by source and participant and was provided uncurated.

TCRbeta CDR3 regions were amplified from genomic DNA by means of the immunoSEQ Assay, a bias-controlled multiplex PCR. On the authors' methods: The number of nucleated cells in each sample was estimated from the amplification of reference gene primers within the assay. To quantify the absolute abundance of each unique TCRbeta CDR3 rearrangement, sequence reads were collapsed and filtered. For each sample, productive Simpson clonality was calculated by taking the square root of Simpson's diversity index across productive rearrangements. This immuneACCESS table, as held by TCRdb, lists in-frame sequences with V and J called but not all clones. Of the missing ones, under half trace to an unresolved V gene in checked studies; the others have no known cause. V, J and clone size are taken as reported in that table, and D and trimming were inferred from the DNA itself. The table for this sample lists 85,000 to 100,000 clones; around nine tenths of them were counted only once. The ten most abundant clones make up around 2.2% of the sample.

As regards this clone: The target of this receptor is not known. Per-base quality was not reported, and no clone a single base away is much larger than it.

One collaborating source in Seattle enrolled patients while the patients were actively infected and followed the patients over time throughout the course of disease. The collaborating institutions used their own protocols to collect whole blood in K2EDTA tubes. For TCRbeta analysis, collaborators shipped samples as frozen whole blood, isolated PBMCs, or DNA extracted from either of those sample types. The CDR3 numbers 13 residues from cysteine through phenylalanine. This entry keeps only the CDR3 DNA: 39 bases, framed from base 1. Sequences MNHNS (CDR1) and SASEGT (CDR2) are obtained from the germline V gene. V drops 3 bases and J drops 2 bases, leaving 7 bases in between.

Sequencing was done on a sample of peripheral blood. This chain is built from TRBV6-1 and TRBJ1-2, with no confident D gene call. This clonotype was sampled from a man aged 45-65 years with COVID-19, enrolled during active disease. The nucleotide sequence is given as TGTGCCAGCAGTGAGGCAGAAAACTATGGCTACACCTTC. This encodes CASSEAENYGYTF.